This TCR beta chain is drawn from a study of beta chain features in type 1 diabetes. Across the whole study: The examined sorted cells totaled 107,917,701 across samples.

The CDR3 has 14 residues. Germline V lookup: CDR1 SGHNT, CDR2 YENEEA. J was trimmed by 6 bases and V by 5 bases; bases with no gene match: 7. This clone was picked up a small number of times. The target antigen is unknown. Investigators reverse transcribed all isolated RNA, so they sequenced expressed TCRB transcripts. Sequencing was performed with immunoSEQ multiplex PCR; in TCRdb, only in-frame clones are kept and a portion is missing. The profile shows about 340,000 clones, approximately 13% of them singletons. Study outcomes and limitations: Sequencing from cDNA could over-represent high-TCR-expressing cells. For patients, the naive, central memory and Treg TCRB repertoires appeared more alike than for healthy donors. Shorter templates might be favored by PCR, and equally so in patients and in controls. Within each of all four CD4+ subsets, Type 1 diabetes patients had TCRB CDR3s that were moderately but significantly shorter.

The sequenced material came from naive CD4+ T cells from blood. V is TRBV11-3 and J is TRBJ2-7; TRBD1 aligns across 10 bases. This receptor was taken from a woman in her late teens or twenties with type 1 diabetes. The CDR3 region is CASSLRQGALEQYV. In nucleotides, the CDR3 is TGTGCCAGCAGCCTGAGACAGGGGGCTCTCGAGCAGTACGTC.